Ten or more counts support the clone carrying this T cell receptor (beta chain). Its antigen is undetermined. The CDR3 has 16 residues. V shed 4 bases and J shed 1 base, with 16 bases lying between them. The V gene's germline CDR1 is SGDLS and CDR2 YYNGEE. Libraries of TCR beta came from quantitative 5'-RACE with molecular barcodes. MiXCR was run by TCRdb on the 5' RACE reads, yielding one entry per CDR3 protein. The table lists about 35,000 distinct CDR3 sequences, around 3% of them singletons. These data belong to a study of CD8 T cells in ankylosing spondylitis. Study-wide results and caveats: Characteristic of ankylosing spondylitis blood, it appeared, was a TCR beta motif comprising about eight highly homologous variants. Previous work reported some of these motif variants in the synovial fluid and blood of reactive arthritis.

This sequence was found in a male donor with ankylosing spondylitis or in good health (not recorded which). The chain uses TRBV9 and TRBJ2-3; TRBD2 is a possible D gene (5 bases). The sequencing sample was made of blood, either unsorted or a sorted T cell fraction (not recorded which). The CDR3 loop reads CASSPQGRVGTDTQYF. CDR3 sequence (DNA): TGTGCCAGCAGCCCCCAAGGGAGAGTGGGCACAGATACGCAGTATTTT.